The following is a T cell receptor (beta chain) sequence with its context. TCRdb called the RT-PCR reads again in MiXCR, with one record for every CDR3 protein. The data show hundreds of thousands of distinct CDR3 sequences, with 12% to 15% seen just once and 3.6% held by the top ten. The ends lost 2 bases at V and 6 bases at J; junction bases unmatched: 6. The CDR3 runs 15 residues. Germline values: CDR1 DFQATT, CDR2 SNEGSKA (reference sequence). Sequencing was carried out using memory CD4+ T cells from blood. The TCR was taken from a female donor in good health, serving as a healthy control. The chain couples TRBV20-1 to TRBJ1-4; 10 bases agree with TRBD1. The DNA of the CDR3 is TGCAGTGCTAGAACCCCCGGGACAGGGGATGAAAAACTGTTTTTT. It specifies CSARTPGTGDEKLFF.